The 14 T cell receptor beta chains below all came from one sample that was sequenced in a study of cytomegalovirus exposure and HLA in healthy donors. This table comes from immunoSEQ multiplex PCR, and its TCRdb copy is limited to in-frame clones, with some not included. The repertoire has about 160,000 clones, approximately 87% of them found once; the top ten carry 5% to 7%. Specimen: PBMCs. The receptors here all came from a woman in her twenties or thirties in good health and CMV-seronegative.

The CDR3, as DNA: TGTGCCAGCAGCCAAGACAGGCAAAATACGCAGTATTTT. It translates to CASSQDRQNTQYF. The rearrangement joins TRBV14 to TRBJ2-3; D gene uncertain. Trimming took off 0 bases at V and 7 bases at J, with 8 bases between the two ends. In germline, CDR1 is SGHDN, CDR2 FVKESK. The CDR3 length is 13 residues.

CDR3 in amino acids: CASSPDRSTYEQYF. CDR3 sequence (DNA): TGTGCCAGCAGCCCAGACAGATCCACCTACGAGCAGTACTTC. The chain uses TRBV7-2 and TRBJ2-7, with D maybe TRBD1 (5 bases). V was pared by 5 bases and J by 2 bases, with 13 bases between. Germline assignment: CDR1 SGHTA and CDR2 FQGNSA. This CDR3 has 14 residues.

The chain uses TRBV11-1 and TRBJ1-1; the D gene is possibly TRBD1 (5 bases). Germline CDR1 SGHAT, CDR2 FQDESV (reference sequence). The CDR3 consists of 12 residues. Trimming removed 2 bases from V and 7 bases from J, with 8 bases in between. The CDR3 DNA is TGTGCCAGCAGCTTAAACAGGAATGAAGCTTTCTTT. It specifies CASSLNRNEAFF.

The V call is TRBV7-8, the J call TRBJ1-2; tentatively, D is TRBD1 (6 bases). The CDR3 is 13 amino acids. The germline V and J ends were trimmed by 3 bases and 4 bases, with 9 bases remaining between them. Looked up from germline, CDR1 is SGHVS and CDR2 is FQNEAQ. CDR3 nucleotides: TGTGCCAGCAGCTTGGCGGACAGCTATGGCTACACCTTC. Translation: CASSLADSYGYTF.

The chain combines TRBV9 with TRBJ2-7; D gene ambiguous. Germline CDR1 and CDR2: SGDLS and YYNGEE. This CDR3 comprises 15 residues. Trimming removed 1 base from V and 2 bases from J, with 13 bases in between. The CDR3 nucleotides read TGTGCCAGCAGCGTATCTGATAGCCCTACCTACGAGCAGTACTTC. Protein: CASSVSDSPTYEQYF.

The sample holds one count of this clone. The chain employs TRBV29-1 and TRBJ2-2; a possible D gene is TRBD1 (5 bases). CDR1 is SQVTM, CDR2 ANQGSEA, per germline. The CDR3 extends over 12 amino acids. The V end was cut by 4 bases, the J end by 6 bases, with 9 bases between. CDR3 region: CSVGRGPGELFF. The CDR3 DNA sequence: TGCAGCGTTGGAAGGGGCCCCGGGGAGCTGTTTTTT.

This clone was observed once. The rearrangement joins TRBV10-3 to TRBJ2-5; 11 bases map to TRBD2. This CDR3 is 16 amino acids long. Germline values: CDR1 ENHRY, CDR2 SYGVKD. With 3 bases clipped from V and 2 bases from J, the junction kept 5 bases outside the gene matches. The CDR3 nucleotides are TGTGCCATCAGTGACGCTACTAGCGGGAGACAAGAGACCCAGTACTTC. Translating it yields CAISDATSGRQETQYF.

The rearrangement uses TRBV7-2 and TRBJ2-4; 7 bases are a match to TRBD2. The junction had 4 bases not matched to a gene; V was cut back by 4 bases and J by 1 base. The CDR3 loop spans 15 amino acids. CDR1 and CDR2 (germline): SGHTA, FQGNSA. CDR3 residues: CASSSPGGAKNIQYF. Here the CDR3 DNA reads TGTGCCAGCAGCTCCCCCGGGGGGGCCAAAAACATTCAGTACTTC.

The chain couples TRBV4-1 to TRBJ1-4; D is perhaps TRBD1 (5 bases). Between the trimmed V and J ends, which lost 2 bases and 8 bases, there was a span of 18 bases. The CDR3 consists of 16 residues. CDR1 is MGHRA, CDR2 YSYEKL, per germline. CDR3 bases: TGCGCCAGCAGCCAATTGGCCGGGACCCCGGGGGAAAAACTGTTTTTT. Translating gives CASSQLAGTPGEKLFF.

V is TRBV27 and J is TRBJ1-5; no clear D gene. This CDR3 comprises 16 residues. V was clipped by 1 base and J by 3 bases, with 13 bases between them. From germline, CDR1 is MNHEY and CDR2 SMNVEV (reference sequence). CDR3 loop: CASSLYGGQLNQPQHF. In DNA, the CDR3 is TGTGCCAGCAGTTTATATGGAGGTCAGCTCAATCAGCCCCAGCATTTT.

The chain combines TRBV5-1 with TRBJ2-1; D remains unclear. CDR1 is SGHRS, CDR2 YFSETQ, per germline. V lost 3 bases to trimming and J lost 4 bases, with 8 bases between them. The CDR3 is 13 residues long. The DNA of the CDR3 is TGCGCCAGCAGCTCAGGTGTTTACAATGAGCAGTTCTTC. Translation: CASSSGVYNEQFF.

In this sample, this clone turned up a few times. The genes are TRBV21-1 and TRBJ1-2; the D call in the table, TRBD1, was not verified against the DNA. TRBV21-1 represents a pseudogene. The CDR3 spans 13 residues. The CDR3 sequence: CASSNGQGYGYTF. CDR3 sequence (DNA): TGTGCCAGCAGCAATGGACAGGGCTATGGCTACACCTTC.

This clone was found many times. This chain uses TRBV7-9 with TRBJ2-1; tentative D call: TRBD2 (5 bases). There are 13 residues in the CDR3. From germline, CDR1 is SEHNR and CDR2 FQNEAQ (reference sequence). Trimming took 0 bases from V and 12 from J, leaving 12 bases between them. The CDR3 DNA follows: TGTGCCAGCAGCTTAGCGGAGGTACAAGGGCAGTTCTTC. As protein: CASSLAEVQGQFF.

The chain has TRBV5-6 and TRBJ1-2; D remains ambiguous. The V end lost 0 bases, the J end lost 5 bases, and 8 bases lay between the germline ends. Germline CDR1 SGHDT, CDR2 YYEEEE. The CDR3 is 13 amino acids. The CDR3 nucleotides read TGTGCCAGCAGCTTGGACGGGAAATATGGCTACACCTTC. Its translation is CASSLDGKYGYTF.